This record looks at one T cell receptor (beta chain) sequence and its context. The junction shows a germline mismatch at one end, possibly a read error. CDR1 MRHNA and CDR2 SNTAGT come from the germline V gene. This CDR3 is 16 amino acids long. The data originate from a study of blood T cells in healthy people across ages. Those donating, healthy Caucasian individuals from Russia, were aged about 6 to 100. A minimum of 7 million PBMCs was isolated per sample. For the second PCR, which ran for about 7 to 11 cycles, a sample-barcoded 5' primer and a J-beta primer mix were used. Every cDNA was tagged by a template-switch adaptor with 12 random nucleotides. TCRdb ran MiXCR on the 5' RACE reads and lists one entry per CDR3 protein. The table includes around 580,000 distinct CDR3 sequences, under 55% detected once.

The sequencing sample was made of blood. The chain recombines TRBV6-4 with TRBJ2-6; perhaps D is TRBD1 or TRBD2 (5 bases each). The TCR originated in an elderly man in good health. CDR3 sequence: CAGSLGTGSGANVLTF. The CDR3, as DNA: TGTGCCGGCAGTCTCGGGACGGGCTCTGGGGCCAACGTCCTGACTTTC.